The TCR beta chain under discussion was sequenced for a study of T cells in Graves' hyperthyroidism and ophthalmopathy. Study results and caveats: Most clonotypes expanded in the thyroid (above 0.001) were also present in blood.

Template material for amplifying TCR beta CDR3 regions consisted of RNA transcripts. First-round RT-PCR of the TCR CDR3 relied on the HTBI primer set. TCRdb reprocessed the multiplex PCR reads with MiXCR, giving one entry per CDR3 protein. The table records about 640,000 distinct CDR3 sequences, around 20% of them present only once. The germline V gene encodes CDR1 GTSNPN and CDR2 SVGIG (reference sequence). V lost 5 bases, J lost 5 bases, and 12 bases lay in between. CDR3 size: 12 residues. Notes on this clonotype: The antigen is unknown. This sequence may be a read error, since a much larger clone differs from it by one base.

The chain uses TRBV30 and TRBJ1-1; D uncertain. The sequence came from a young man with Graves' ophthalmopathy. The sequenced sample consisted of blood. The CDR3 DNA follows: TGTGCCTGGGCCGGGGTAGGGACTGAAGCTTTCTTT. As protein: CAWAGVGTEAFF.